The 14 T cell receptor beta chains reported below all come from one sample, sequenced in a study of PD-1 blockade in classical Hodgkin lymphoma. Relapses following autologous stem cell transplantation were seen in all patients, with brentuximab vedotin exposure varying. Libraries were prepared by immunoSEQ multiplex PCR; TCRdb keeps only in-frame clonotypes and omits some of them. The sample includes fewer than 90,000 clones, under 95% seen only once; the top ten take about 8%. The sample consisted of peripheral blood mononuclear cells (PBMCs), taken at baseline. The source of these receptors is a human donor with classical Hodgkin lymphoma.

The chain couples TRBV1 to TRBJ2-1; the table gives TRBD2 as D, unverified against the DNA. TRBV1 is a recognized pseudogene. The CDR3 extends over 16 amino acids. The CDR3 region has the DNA TGCACCAGCAGCCAAAAATGCCTAGTAGAAGACAATGAGCAGTTCTTC. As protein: CTSSQKCLVEDNEQFF.

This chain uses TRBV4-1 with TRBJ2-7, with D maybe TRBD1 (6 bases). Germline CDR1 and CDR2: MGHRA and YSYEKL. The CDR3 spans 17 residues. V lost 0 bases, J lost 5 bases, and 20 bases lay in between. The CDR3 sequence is CASSQDLWQGSFHEQYF. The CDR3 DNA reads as TGCGCCAGCAGCCAAGATCTGTGGCAGGGGAGTTTCCACGAGCAGTACTTC.

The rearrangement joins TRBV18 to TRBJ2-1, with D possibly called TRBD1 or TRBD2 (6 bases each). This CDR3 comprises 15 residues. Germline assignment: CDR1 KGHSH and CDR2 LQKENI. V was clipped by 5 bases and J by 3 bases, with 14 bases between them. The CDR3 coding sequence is TGTGCCAGCTCAACGAGGGGGGAGAACTACAATGAGCAGTTCTTC. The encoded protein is CASSTRGENYNEQFF.

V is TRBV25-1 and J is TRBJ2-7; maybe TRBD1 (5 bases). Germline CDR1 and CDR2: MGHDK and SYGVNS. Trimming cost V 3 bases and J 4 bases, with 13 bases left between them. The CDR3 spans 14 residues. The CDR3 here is CASSEPYRLYEQYF. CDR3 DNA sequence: TGTGCCAGCAGTGAGCCCTACAGGTTATACGAGCAGTACTTC.

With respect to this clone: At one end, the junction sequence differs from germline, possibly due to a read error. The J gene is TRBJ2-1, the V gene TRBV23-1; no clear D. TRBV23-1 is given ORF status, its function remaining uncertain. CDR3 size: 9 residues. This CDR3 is CASSHRRIF. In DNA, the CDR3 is TGCGCCAGCAGTCATAGGCGGATCTTC.

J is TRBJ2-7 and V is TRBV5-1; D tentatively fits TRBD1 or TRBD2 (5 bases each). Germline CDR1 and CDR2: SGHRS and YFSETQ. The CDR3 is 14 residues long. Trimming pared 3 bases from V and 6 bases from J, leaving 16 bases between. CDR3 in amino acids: CASSSRDRAIEQYF. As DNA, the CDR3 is TGCGCCAGCAGCTCCCGGGACCGCGCTATCGAGCAGTACTTC.

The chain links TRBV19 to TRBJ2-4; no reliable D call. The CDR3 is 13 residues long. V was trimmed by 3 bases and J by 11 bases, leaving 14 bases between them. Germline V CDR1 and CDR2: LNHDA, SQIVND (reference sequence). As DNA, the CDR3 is TGTGCCAGTAGTATTTCGGGCGTGGGCGTTCAGTACTTC. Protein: CASSISGVGVQYF.

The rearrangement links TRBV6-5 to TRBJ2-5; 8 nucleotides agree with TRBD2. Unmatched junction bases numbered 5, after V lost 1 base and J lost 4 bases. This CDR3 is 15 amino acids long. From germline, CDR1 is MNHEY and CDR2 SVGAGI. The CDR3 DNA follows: TGTGCCAGCAGTTACTTCAGCGGGGGCTTAGAGACCCAGTACTTC. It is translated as CASSYFSGGLETQYF.

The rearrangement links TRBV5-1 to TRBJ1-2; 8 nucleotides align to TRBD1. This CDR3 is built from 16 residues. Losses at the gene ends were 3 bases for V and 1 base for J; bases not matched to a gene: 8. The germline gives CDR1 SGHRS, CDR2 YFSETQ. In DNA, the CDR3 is TGCGCCAGCAGCTCCACCGCAGGGGGCTATAACTATGGCTACACCTTC. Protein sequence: CASSSTAGGYNYGYTF.

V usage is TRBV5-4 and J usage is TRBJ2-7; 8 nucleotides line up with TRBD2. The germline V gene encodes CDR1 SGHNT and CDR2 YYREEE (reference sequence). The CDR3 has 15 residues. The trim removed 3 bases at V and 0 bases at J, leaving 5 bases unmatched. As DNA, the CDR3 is TGTGCCAGCAGCTCGGGGGGGACTCCCTCCTACGAGCAGTACTTC. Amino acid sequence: CASSSGGTPSYEQYF.

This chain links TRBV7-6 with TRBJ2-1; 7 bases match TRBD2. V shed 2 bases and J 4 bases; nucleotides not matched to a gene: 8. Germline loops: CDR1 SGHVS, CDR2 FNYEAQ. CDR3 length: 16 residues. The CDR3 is CASSLSARGSYNEQFF. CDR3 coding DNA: TGTGCCAGCAGCTTATCGGCGCGGGGGTCGTACAATGAGCAGTTCTTC.

The CDR3 region is CASSATSGTDSNQPQHF. The CDR3 bases are TGTGCCAGCAGTGCTACCTCCGGGACGGATAGCAATCAGCCCCAGCATTTT. The chain carries TRBV6-1 and TRBJ1-5; D may be TRBD1 (5 bases). Looked up from germline, CDR1 is MNHNS and CDR2 is SASEGT. CDR3 length equals 17 residues. Trimming took off 4 bases at V and 0 bases at J, with 16 bases between the two ends.

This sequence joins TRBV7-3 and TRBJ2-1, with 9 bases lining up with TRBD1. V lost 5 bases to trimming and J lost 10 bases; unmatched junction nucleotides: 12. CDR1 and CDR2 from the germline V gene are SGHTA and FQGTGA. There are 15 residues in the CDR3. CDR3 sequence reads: CASSAPPGQGGEQFF. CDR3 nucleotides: TGTGCCAGCAGCGCGCCGCCGGGACAGGGAGGGGAGCAGTTCTTC. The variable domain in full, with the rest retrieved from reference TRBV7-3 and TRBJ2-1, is GAGVSQTPSNKVTEKGKYVELRCDPISGHTALYWYRQSLGQGPEFLIYFQGTGAADDSGLPNDRFFAVRPEGSVSTLKIQRTERGDSAVYLCASSAPPGQGGEQFFGPGTRLTVL.

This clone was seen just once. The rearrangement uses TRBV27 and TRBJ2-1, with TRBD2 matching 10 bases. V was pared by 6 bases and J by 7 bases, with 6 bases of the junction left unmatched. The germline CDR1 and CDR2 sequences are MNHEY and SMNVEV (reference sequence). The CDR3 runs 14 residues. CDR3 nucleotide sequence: TGTGCCAGCAGCCCCGGACTAGCGGTTAATGAGCAGTTCTTC. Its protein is CASSPGLAVNEQFF.